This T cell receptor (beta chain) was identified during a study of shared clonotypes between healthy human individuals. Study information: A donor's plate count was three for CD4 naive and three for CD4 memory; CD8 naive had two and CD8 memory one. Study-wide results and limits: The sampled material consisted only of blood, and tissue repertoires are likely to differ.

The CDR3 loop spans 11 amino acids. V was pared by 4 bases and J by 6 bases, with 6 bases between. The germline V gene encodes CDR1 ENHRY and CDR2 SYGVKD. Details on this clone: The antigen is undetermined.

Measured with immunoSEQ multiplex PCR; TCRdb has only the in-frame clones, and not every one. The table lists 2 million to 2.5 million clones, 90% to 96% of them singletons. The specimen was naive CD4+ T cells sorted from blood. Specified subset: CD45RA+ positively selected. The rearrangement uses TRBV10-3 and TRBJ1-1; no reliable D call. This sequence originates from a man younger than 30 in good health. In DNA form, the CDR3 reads TGTGCCATCAGTGGCCTCCCTGAAGCTTTCTTT. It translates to CAISGLPEAFF.